The text below deals with one T cell receptor (beta chain). Its matching antigen is unknown. The data originate from a study of cytomegalovirus exposure and HLA in healthy donors. Points from the study as a whole: Later analysis demonstrated an association between a missense DCLRE1C variant and TCR beta V- and J-gene trimming. The listing of 150 to 200 TCR beta chains classed them as cytomegalovirus-associated. The study carried out a later analysis of TCR beta sequences. It associated some 17,000 of them with specific HLA alleles at a false discovery rate of 0.05.

Germline V lookup: CDR1 MNHEY, CDR2 SMNVEV (reference sequence). CDR3 size: 12 residues. V shed 2 bases and J shed 9 bases, with 8 bases lying between them. Both 60 Vbeta primers and 13 Jbeta primers went into the PCR. Here immunoSEQ multiplex PCR was the method, and the copy in TCRdb shows in-frame clones only, minus some. This sample has around 230,000 clones, with about 88% found just once. The rearrangement links TRBV27 to TRBJ2-1; D possibly corresponds to TRBD2 (6 bases). The sequencing sample was made of PBMCs. This TCR was sampled from a girl aged 2-9 years in good health and CMV-seronegative. The CDR3 sequence is CASSLGTGEQFF. The CDR3 DNA sequence: TGTGCCAGCAGTTTAGGGACTGGTGAGCAGTTCTTC.